What follows describes a single T cell receptor beta chain. This clone occurred a few times. The antigen it recognizes is unknown. No quality values exist for individual bases; no much larger clone is one base distant. These data are taken from a study of cytomegalovirus exposure and HLA in healthy donors (dated by TCRdb to 2016 to 2017). About the study as a whole: An earlier analysis of several hundred of the donors reported about 250 Gb of sequence data and some 120 million unique TCR beta sequences from some 180 million T cells. An early release covering more than 500 HLA-typed donors comprised about 300 gigabases of sequencing data and 65 million to 100 million unique TCR sequences. Of the approximately 370 genotyped donors, over 80% were placed in the genetic ancestry cluster associated with self-reported Caucasian donors. The aim of the study was to test whether cataloging public T cell receptors could identify signatures of past pathogen exposure. The T cell repertoires of 670 or so subjects were profiled by immunosequencing and related to cytomegalovirus serostatus. In addition to the first cohort of roughly 670 subjects, a separate validation cohort of around 110 different subjects was used. The study combined high-throughput TCR immunosequencing, statistical association of individual TCRs with disease status, and machine learning to predict cytomegalovirus infection status. To study patterns of TCR occurrence, a later analysis re-analyzed previously published TCR beta repertoires from 600 to 750 donors and added high-resolution HLA genotyping. Rather than using new phenotypic data, the later analysis identified candidate immune exposures from TCR beta sequences and from how often those sequences occurred across donors. To decide whether each TCR beta V gene segment behaved as functional or pseudogenic, an earlier analysis of some 600 of the donors relied on high-throughput TCR beta sequencing. Donor age, sex, ethnicity and CMV serostatus were compiled alongside the repertoire data. A later genetic analysis used genome-wide SNP genotypes for about 55% of the 666 donors, treating that subset as a discovery cohort. All discovery cohort repertoires had been generated using a single sequencing platform. HLA typing covered class I and class II loci at four-digit resolution. Typing coverage differed by locus: A, B, C, DRB1 and DQB1 were typed in roughly 620-640 donors, DQA1 in 522, DPA1 in 606, and DPB1 in approximately 450. Roughly 5 DR-DQ haplotypes were handled as single units for association and clustering, since linkage in the cohort was strong. Among roughly 400 genotyped donors of the cohort, an average of approximately 240,000 unique TCR beta nucleotide sequences was sequenced per donor, of which roughly 17% were non-productive. Study-wide conclusions, independent of this receptor: Because some donors lacked HLA typing at each locus, the association tests relied only on the typed subset. The earlier analysis of about 600 of the donors excluded 15 to 20 rarely observed V segments, including chromosome 9 orphons, because counts were too low. The authors suggested that the approach could potentially be generalized to other disease states and immunological phenotypes. In a later analysis, TCR association rates were found to vary across HLA loci, with the most associated TCRs seen for DRB1 alleles and the fewest for HLA-C alleles. Broadly in line with IMGT annotations, most TCR beta V segments showed up in productive rearrangements about 87% or about 30% of the time in an earlier analysis of 587 of the donors. The study gave a list of some 150 TCR beta chains associated with cytomegalovirus. This cohort had only TCR beta chains sequenced, and the lack of alpha or paired-chain data limited which features could be detected. A cluster of highly shared sequence variants was judged likely to be a technical artifact of the sequencing pipeline. A later genetic analysis associated a missense DCLRE1C variant with V-gene and J-gene trimming of TCR beta chains, and an independent cohort replicated the association. In a later analysis, about 17,000 TCR beta sequences were associated with specific HLA alleles at a false discovery rate of 0.05. Across donors, most TCR sequences were observed very rarely, whereas some public TCRs were present in many individuals. A further reported finding was that TCR beta sequences accurately predicted the HLA-A and HLA-B alleles for most subjects in the first cohort. Assigning TCR associations to individual alleles was difficult when HLA alleles, especially DR and DQ, strongly co-occurred. A later analysis found that HLA-associated TCR beta chains were more clonally expanded and had lower generation probabilities than equally common non-associated chains. The presence/absence analyses assumed that sequencing depth was roughly uniform across donors, and that assumption may not be true. Several of the top co-occurrence clusters appeared to be linked to parvovirus B19, influenza, CMV and Epstein-Barr virus, according to a later analysis. Correlated functional status among segregating V segments might be attributable to linkage disequilibrium, but an unknown experimental factor could not be ruled out. A few of the identified cytomegalovirus-associated TCR beta chains were confirmed in vitro to be specific for cytomegalovirus antigens. A later genetic analysis reported fewer N-insertions in productive TCRs among donors in an Asian-associated ancestry cluster than the approximately 700-donor mean. CMV serostatus was the only immune exposure information available for the cohort. A later analysis found that most CMV-associated TCR beta chains appeared HLA-restricted, with HLA associations seemingly driven largely by CMV exposure. Cytomegalovirus status was reported to be diagnosed by the classifier with high specificity and sensitivity in both the original and validation cohorts.

The cohort comprised 550 to 700 healthy bone marrow donors. Cohort members were all nominally healthy when sampled, although unrecorded immune exposures were likely present. The donor tested CMV seropositive, placing the donor among the 289 seropositive members of the cohort. Every donor gave a peripheral blood sample, and the peripheral blood mononuclear cells from that sample were used for TCR beta sequencing. Genomic DNA extraction from the blood cell samples was performed with the Qiagen DNeasy Blood Extraction Kit. Library preparation was by the immunoSEQ multiplex PCR assay. For the multiplex PCR, a mixture combining 60 forward primers for TCR Vbeta segments and 13 reverse primers for TCR Jbeta segments was used. The CDR3 region of rearranged TCR beta genes was amplified from genomic DNA by a multiplex PCR assay. The amplified TCR beta libraries were sequenced on the Illumina HiSeq System as 87-base-pair reads. The paper's data handling went like this. In a later analysis, approximately 74 million unique TCR beta chains were counted across the approximately 620 repertoires, and around 10 million of these chains were shared by at least two donors. Raw reads were error-corrected and collapsed into unique sequences with a nearest-neighbor algorithm that merged closely related sequences to remove PCR and sequencing errors. CDR3 sequences were aligned to IMGT reference sequences to assign V, D and J gene segments. For a sequence to be retained, a match of at least six nucleotides to both a V gene segment and a J gene segment was required. A rearrangement counted as productive if the CDR3 had no stop codons and remained in frame with V and J, and every other rearrangement counted as non-productive. Following IMGT convention, CDR3 was defined as the stretch from the second conserved V-encoded cysteine up to the conserved J-encoded phenylalanine. Sequences without an unambiguous match to a single V gene segment were excluded from the earlier analysis of about 600 of the donors. In an earlier analysis of some 590 of the donors, V segments were called functional above 56.7% productive rearrangements and were called segregating when the between-donor standard deviation exceeded 5%. To diagnose cytomegalovirus status from the catalog of TCR beta chain sequences, a statistical classification framework was built. A later analysis assigned V and J genes by comparing TCR nucleotide sequences with IMGT/GENE-DB human TR gene sequences. Using the TCRdist pipeline, a later analysis assigned CDR3 sequences along with most-parsimonious VDJ recombination scenarios. A later analysis defined each TCR beta chain by its CDR3 amino acid sequence plus V-gene family, and excluded reads lacking a unique V-gene family. As a way to deal with suspected cross-contamination and a sequencing artifact, a later analysis dropped nearly 600 nucleotide sequences that were highly shared and had low generation probability. In a later analysis, a clonal expansion index was calculated for each public chain from normalized within-repertoire ranks of inferred template counts. A later analysis computed generation probabilities with a VDJ recombination model fitted to out-of-frame rearrangements, and checked the results against IGoR. In a later analysis, hypergeometric tests were used to score TCR-TCR, TCR-HLA and TCR-CMV co-occurrence, with a repertoire-size bias correction applied to TCR pairs. To estimate false discovery rates, a later analysis permuted the HLA or CMV assignments 20 times. A later analysis grouped co-occurring TCRs with DBSCAN, adding TCRdist sequence similarity when clustering within HLA-allele-positive subsets. For co-occurrence clustering, repertoires with fewer than 30,000 or more than 120,000 public chains were excluded, along with roughly 5 repertoires with anomalous nucleotide sharing. TCRdb mirrors the immuneACCESS table, restricted to in-frame sequences. Some clones are absent from its copies; in checked studies, under half trace to an unresolved V gene, and the reason for the others is unknown. D and trimming were read from the DNA, whereas the V and J calls and clone size are those reported in that table. The sample has about 91,000 clones on record, about 77% of them singletons. The ten top clones hold about 4.5% of the sample.

The clonotype was recovered from a male donor in good health and CMV-seropositive. The sequenced material came from PBMCs.

This receptor carries the CDR3 CAALDGGRRSAGYTF. Read as DNA, the sequence is TGTGCAGCACTGGATGGGGGGAGACGGTCGGCTGGCTACACCTTC. The chain links TRBV28 with TRBJ1-2, and perhaps TRBD1 as D gene, on 5 matching bases. Including cysteine and phenylalanine, the CDR3 has 15 amino acids. The kept DNA is CDR3 alone, 45 bases in frame from the first base. CDR1 and CDR2 were assigned from the germline V gene as MDHEN and SYDVKM.